The rows below give T cell receptor beta chains drawn from one sample of a study of OX40 agonist ivuxolimab in advanced cancers. The table came from immunoSEQ multiplex PCR; TCRdb's copy has only in-frame clones and leaves some out. Of tens of thousands of clones listed, approximately 89% are singletons. Sequences were derived from CD4+ or CD8+ T cells sorted from blood, sampled in a trial of the OX40 agonist ivuxolimab. The receptors were sampled from an adult with an advanced solid tumor such as melanoma, head and neck, liver or kidney cancer. Both conserved end residues are part of each CDR3. The D gene is left open where the match is weak. Expanded clones are given a class, and other clones once, few, many or no size at all.

TRBJ2-7 | TRBV2 | - | - | 15 | TGTGCCAGCAGTCCTACCCTGACAGCCTCCTACGAGCAGTACTTC | CASSPTLTASYEQYF
TRBJ2-7 | TRBV9 | - | - | 15 | TGTGCCAGCAGCCCGGGCCCACCTCCTCCCTACGAGCAGTACTTC | CASSPGPPPPYEQYF
TRBJ1-1 | TRBV2 | - | - | 12 | TGTGCCAGCAGTGAAGGGCCCGCTGAAGCTTTCTTT | CASSEGPAEAFF
TRBJ2-2 | TRBV5-6 | - | TRBD1 | 17 | TGTGCCAGCAGCCCAAGCCGGGACAGGGGGTGGACCGGGGAGCTGTTTTTT | CASSPSRDRGWTGELFF
TRBJ2-7 | TRBV6-1 | - | - | 12 | TGTGCCAGCAGTGAAGGGCCCTCCGAGCAGTACTTC | CASSEGPSEQYF
TRBJ2-3 | TRBV20-1 | - | - | 10 | TGCAGTGCTAGTACAGATACGCAGTATTTT | CSASTDTQYF
TRBJ2-7 | TRBV6-6 | - | - | 14 | TGTGCCAGCAGTTTCCTTCAGGGATCCTACGAGCAGTACTTC | CASSFLQGSYEQYF
TRBJ1-5 | TRBV7-8 | few | - | 13 | TGTGCCAGCAGCCTTGGGCCCTATCAGCCCCAGCATTTT | CASSLGPYQPQHF
TRBJ1-4 | TRBV2 | once | - | 14 | TGTGCCAGCAGTGCCGGACCAACTAATGAAAAACTGTTTTTT | CASSAGPTNEKLFF
TRBJ2-4 | TRBV10-2 | once | TRBD1 | 17 | TGCGCCAGCAGTGAGTCGGGACAGGGGGCGGCCAAAAACATTCAGTACTTC | CASSESGQGAAKNIQYF
TRBJ1-2 | TRBV20-1 | medium-sized | - | 11 | TGCAGTGCTAGTATGGGCTATGGCTACACCTTC | CSASMGYGYTF
TRBJ2-2 | TRBV5-1 | once | TRBD1 | 16 | TGCGCCAGCAACCACCCGGGACAGGGAGACACCGGGGAGCTGTTTTTT | CASNHPGQGDTGELFF
TRBJ2-7 | TRBV28 | - | - | 13 | TGTGCCAGCACCCATCGACAGTTCTACGAGCAGTACTTC | CASTHRQFYEQYF
TRBJ2-4 | TRBV2 | - | TRBD1 | 15 | TGTGCCAGTAGGGAACCGGGACAGGGAAAAAACATTCAGTACTTC | CASREPGQGKNIQYF
TRBJ2-1 | TRBV5-1 | - | - | 16 | TGCGCCAGCAGCTTGTTGACTAGGGGACCAGCCGGGGAGCAGTTCTTC | CASSLLTRGPAGEQFF
TRBJ1-2 | TRBV7-9 | - | - | 15 | TGTGCCAGCAGCGCCTCTGGAGGAACAGGGACTGGCTACACCTTC | CASSASGGTGTGYTF
TRBJ2-5 | TRBV6-5 | once | TRBD1 | 14 | TGTGCCAGCAGTTCCAACAGGGGGAGGGAGACCCAGTACTTC | CASSSNRGRETQYF
TRBJ2-5 | TRBV6-5 | - | TRBD1 | 11 | TGTGCCAGTGGACAGGGGCAGACCCAGTACTTC | CASGQGQTQYF
TRBJ2-7 | TRBV9 | - | TRBD1 | 16 | TGTGCCAGCAGCACATCCTTGGGGACAGGGGAGGTCGAGCAGTACTTC | CASSTSLGTGEVEQYF
TRBJ2-7 | TRBV7-9 | - | - | 12 | TGTGCCAGCAGTGTTACTTCGCGCGAGCAGTACTTC | CASSVTSREQYF
TRBJ2-3 | TRBV9 | - | - | 17 | TGTGCCAGCAGCGTAGGAGGGGGGTTACGCGACACAGATACGCAGTATTTT | CASSVGGGLRDTDTQYF
TRBJ2-7 | TRBV7-8 | - | TRBD2 | 19 | TGTGCCAGCAGGCCAAACAGGACCTCAACTAGCGGGAGGGGTTTCGAGCAGTACTTC | CASRPNRTSTSGRGFEQYF
TRBJ2-3 | TRBV5-1 | once | - | 12 | TGCGCCAGCAGCTCCGAGGGCGATACGCAGTATTTT | CASSSEGDTQYF
TRBJ2-1 | TRBV19 | - | - | 15 | TGTGCCAGTAGTGAGGGAGAGCTTACCTACAATGAGCAGTTCTTC | CASSEGELTYNEQFF
TRBJ2-2 | TRBV5-1 | once | TRBD2 | 15 | TGCGCCAGCAGGACTAGCGGGAGTAACACCGGGGAGCTGTTTTTT | CASRTSGSNTGELFF
TRBJ2-7 | TRBV5-1 | - | - | 14 | TGCGCCAGCAGGTCTGAAGGGAACTCCTACGAGCAGTACTTC | CASRSEGNSYEQYF
TRBJ1-1 | TRBV7-9 | - | TRBD1 | 14 | TGTGCCAGCAGCCCCCGGGACAGGAACACTGAAGCTTTCTTT | CASSPRDRNTEAFF
TRBJ2-4 | TRBV10-2 | - | TRBD1 | 15 | TGCGCCAGCAGTGACCCGACAGGGTCTCAAAACATTCAGTACTTC | CASSDPTGSQNIQYF
TRBJ1-2 | TRBV5-6 | once | - | 13 | TGTGCCAGCAGCGCGGGGAGGATTTATGGCTACACCTTC | CASSAGRIYGYTF
TRBJ2-1 | TRBV10-3 | - | TRBD2 | 14 | TGTGCCATCAGCTGGGCTAGCGGGAGGAATGAGCAGTTCTTC | CAISWASGRNEQFF
TRBJ2-4 | TRBV10-3 | - | TRBD1 | 12 | TGTGCCATCAGAGGACAGGGGGACATTCAGTACTTC | CAIRGQGDIQYF
TRBJ1-1 | TRBV6-6 | - | - | 16 | TGTGCCAGCACTAGAGAACTGACAGCGCGGAACACTGAAGCTTTCTTT | CASTRELTARNTEAFF
TRBJ2-3 | TRBV9 | - | TRBD2 | 15 | TGTGCCAGCAGCCCCGGGACTAGCGACAGAGATACGCAGTATTTT | CASSPGTSDRDTQYF
TRBJ2-3 | TRBV6-6 | - | - | 15 | TGTGCCAGCAGTTCGGTAGGGGGTCGAACAGATACGCAGTATTTT | CASSSVGGRTDTQYF
TRBJ1-2 | TRBV25-1 | - | TRBD1 | 14 | TGTGCCAGCAGTCGGGGACAGGGGTTCTATGGCTACACCTTC | CASSRGQGFYGYTF